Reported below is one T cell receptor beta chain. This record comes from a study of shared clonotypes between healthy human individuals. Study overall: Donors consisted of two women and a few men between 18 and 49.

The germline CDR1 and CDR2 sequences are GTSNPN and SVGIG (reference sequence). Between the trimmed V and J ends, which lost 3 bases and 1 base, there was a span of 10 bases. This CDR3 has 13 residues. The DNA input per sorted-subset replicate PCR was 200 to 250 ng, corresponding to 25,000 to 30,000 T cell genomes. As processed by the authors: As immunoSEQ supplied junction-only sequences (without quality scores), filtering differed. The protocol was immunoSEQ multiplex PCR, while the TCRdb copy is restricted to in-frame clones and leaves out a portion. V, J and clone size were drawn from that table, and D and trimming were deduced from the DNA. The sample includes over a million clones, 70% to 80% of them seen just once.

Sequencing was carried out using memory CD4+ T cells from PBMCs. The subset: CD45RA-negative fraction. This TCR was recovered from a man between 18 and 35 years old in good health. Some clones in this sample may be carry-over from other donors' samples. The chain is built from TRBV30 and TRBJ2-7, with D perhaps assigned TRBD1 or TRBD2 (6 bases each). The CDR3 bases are TGTGCCTGGAGAAAGGGGGGATCCTACGAGCAGTACTTC. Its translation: CAWRKGGSYEQYF. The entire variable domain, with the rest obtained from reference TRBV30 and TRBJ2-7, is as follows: SQTIHQWPATLVQPVGSPLSLECTVEGTSNPNLYWYRQAAGRGLQLLFYSVGIGQISSEVPQNLSASRPQDRQFILSSKKLLLSDSGFYLCAWRKGGSYEQYFGPGTRLTVT.